This TCR beta chain was observed in a study of shared clonotypes between healthy human individuals. This clone was seen only once. Antigen specificity is unknown. General observations from the study: Relative to memory subsets, naive subsets generally showed larger estimated richness.

CD45RO-negative CD8 cells positively selected for CCR7 made up the naive population, which excluded terminally differentiated effector memory CD45RA+ cells. Each PCR replicate from the sorted subsets contained 200 to 250 ng DNA, which is tens of thousands of T cell genomes. Generated by immunoSEQ multiplex PCR, the TCRdb table keeps only in-frame clones and is missing some. The sample yields fewer than 1 million clones, about 96% seen once. The V gene end was trimmed by 5 bases and the J gene end by 6 bases; junction bases not matched to a gene: 5. Looked up from germline, CDR1 is LNHNV and CDR2 is YYDKDF (reference sequence). The CDR3 is 14 residues long.

The sequencing input was naive CD8+ T cells sorted from blood. The origin of this receptor is a man aged 25 to 45 in good health. This chain uses TRBV15 with TRBJ2-7, with 12 bases fitting TRBD1. CDR3 coding DNA: TGTGCCACCAGCCCCGGGACAGGGGGCTTCGAGCAGTACTTC. Its protein product is CATSPGTGGFEQYF. The whole variable domain, remainder taken from reference TRBV15 and TRBJ2-7, is DAMVIQNPRYQVTQFGKPVTLSCSQTLNHNVMYWYQQKSSQAPKLLFHYYDKDFNNEADTPDNFQSRRPNTSFCFLDIRSPGLGDTAMYLCATSPGTGGFEQYFGPGTRLTVT.